This entry features one T cell receptor beta chain sequence. What it binds is unknown. These data come from a study of cytomegalovirus exposure and HLA in healthy donors. Use of 60 Vbeta and 13 Jbeta primers characterized the PCR. Sequenced by immunoSEQ multiplex PCR; TCRdb stores in-frame clones only, minus some. The top ten hold 3.4% of the sample, which has under 150,000 clones, roughly 80% seen once. Study findings and constraints: Reportedly, HLA-A and HLA-B alleles of most subjects were accurately predicted from TCR beta.

The CDR3 covers 10 residues. Germline lookup yields CDR1 DFQATT and CDR2 SNEGSKA (reference sequence). The sequence came from a man aged 25-45 years in good health and CMV-seronegative. Sequencing was done on a sample of PBMCs. The chain employs TRBV20-1 and TRBJ1-2, with D possibly matching TRBD1 (5 bases). The chain's CDR3 is CRRGGYGYTF. DNA of the CDR3: TGCAGGCGTGGGGGGTATGGCTACACCTTC.